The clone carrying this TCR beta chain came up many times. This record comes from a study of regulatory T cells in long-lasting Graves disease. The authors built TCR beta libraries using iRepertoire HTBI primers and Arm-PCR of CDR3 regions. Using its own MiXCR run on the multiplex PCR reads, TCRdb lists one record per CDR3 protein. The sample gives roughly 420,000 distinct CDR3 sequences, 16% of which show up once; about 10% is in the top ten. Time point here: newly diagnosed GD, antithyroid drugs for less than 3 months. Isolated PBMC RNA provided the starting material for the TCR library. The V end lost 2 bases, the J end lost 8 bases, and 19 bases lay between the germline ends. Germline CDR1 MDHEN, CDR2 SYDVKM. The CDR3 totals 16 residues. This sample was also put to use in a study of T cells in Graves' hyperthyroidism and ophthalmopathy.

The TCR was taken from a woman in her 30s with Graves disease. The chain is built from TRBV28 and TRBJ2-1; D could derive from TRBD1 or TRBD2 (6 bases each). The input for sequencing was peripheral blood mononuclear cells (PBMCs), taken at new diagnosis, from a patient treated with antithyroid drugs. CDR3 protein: CASSLGIGGRGDEQFF. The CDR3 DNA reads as TGTGCCAGCAGTTTAGGGATCGGGGGCCGGGGCGATGAGCAGTTCTTC.